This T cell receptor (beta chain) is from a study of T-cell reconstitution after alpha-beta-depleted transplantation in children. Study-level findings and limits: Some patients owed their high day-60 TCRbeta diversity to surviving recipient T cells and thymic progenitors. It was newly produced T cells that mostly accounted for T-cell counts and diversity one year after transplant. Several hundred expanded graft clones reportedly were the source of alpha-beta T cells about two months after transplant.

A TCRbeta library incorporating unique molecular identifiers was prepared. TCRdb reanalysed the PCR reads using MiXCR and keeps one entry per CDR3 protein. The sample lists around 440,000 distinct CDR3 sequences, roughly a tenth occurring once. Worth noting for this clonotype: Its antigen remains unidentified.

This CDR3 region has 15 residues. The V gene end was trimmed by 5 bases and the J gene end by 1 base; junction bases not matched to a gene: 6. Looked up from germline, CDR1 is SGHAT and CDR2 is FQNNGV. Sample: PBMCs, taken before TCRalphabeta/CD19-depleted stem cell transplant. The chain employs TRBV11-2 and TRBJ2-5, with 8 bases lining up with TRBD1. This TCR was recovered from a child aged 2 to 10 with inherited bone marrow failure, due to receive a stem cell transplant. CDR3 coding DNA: TGTGCCAGCAGCCCAACCGACAGGGGCCAAGAGACCCAGTACTTC. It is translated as CASSPTDRGQETQYF. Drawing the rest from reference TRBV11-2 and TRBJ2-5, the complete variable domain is EAGVAQSPRYKIIEKRQSVAFWCNPISGHATLYWYQQILGQGPKLLIQFQNNGVVDDSQLPKDRFSAERLKGVDSTLKIQPAKLEDSAVYLCASSPTDRGQETQYFGPGTRLLVL.